This record concerns one T cell receptor beta chain sequence. Its specificity is unknown. Patients who underwent sequencing had shown CD8+CD57+ cell expansion by flow cytometry. No therapy had been given to the patients at the time of blood sampling. This sample stems from a study of CD8+CD57+ T cells in acquired aplastic anemia. Study-wide context: Mean yield of DNA from sorted CD4+ and CD8+ cells was approximately 3 ug. General study findings and limits: Patients and controls shared nearly 30 CD8+ CDR3 sequences, which appeared highly expressed in patients and within their immunodominant clones.

V shed 6 bases, J shed 0 bases, and the junction held 7 bases outside the gene matches. CDR1 DFQATT and CDR2 SNEGSKA come from the germline V gene (reference sequence). The CDR3 runs 15 residues. TCR beta VDJ and CDR3 profiles were obtained from a genomic DNA template. TCRdb fed the reads into MiXCR, producing one record per CDR3 protein. This sample has 180,000 or so distinct CDR3 sequences; 40% to 55% occur once, and the top ten carry more than 0.85%. The rearrangement uses TRBV20-1 and TRBJ2-1; 8 nucleotides match TRBD2. Sequenced sample: sorted CD4+, CD8+, or CD8+CD57+ T cells (not recorded which) from PBMCs. This clonotype was sampled from a human donor with aplastic anemia. The CDR3 region has the DNA TGCAGTGCCCCCGGACTAGCAGGCTCCTACAATGAGCAGTTCTTC. Protein product: CSAPGLAGSYNEQFF.